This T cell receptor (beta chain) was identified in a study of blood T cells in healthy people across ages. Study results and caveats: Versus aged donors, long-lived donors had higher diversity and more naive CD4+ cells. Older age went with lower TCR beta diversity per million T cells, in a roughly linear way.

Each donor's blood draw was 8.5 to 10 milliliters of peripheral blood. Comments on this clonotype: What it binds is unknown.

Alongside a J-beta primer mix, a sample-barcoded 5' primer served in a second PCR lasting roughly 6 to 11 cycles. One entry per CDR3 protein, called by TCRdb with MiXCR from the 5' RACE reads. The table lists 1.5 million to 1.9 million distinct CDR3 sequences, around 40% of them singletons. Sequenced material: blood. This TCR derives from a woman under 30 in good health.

The DNA for the CDR3 is TGTGCCAGCAGACTAGGCGCCACCTATGGCTACACCTTC. This gives the protein CASRLGATYGYTF. The rearrangement uses TRBV12-3 or TRBV12-4 and TRBJ1-2; D gene unclear. Trimming removed 6 bases at V and 4 bases at J, with 12 bases between. The CDR3 totals 13 residues.